Listed below are T cell receptor beta chains from one sample, sequenced in a study of spatial heterogeneity in lung cancer. TCRdb reprocessed the 5' RACE reads with MiXCR, giving one entry per CDR3 protein. This sample has approximately 41,000 distinct CDR3 sequences, with 10% to 13% found just once. The material sequenced was PBMCs, taken at follow-up. Receptor source: a female donor with early-stage non-small cell lung cancer. The CDR3 runs from the conserved cysteine through the conserved F or W. A D gene is named only where the DNA matches it firmly. Size is omitted from some rows. Given values are once, few, many or a class for expanded clones.

size,V,J,D,CDR3,DNA
many,TRBV6-2/TRBV6-3,TRBJ1-1,NA,CASSYFVIEAFF,TGTGCCAGCAGTTACTTTGTAATTGAAGCTTTCTTT
many,TRBV7-2,TRBJ2-1,NA,CASSLAEVNEQFF,TGTGCCAGCAGCTTAGCCGAGGTCAATGAGCAGTTCTTC
few,TRBV7-3,TRBJ2-5,NA,CASSHYAQETQYF,TGTGCCAGCAGCCATTACGCCCAAGAGACCCAGTACTTC
many,TRBV5-1,TRBJ2-7,TRBD2,CASSASVAGSDEQYF,TGCGCCAGCAGCGCGTCAGTAGCGGGGAGCGACGAGCAGTACTTC
NA,TRBV3-1,TRBJ2-1,NA,CASSQGLGGLGEQFF,TGTGCCAGCAGCCAAGGTCTGGGGGGGCTTGGTGAGCAGTTCTTC
NA,TRBV25-1,TRBJ2-6,NA,CASSEPRISGANVLTF,TGTGCCAGCAGTGAGCCGAGGATCTCTGGGGCCAACGTCCTGACTTTC
NA,TRBV10-3,TRBJ2-7,TRBD1,CAIAPGQGSYEQYF,TGTGCCATAGCCCCGGGACAGGGCTCCTACGAGCAGTACTTC
many,TRBV20-1,TRBJ1-6,TRBD1,CSARDEQGVNSPLHF,TGCAGTGCTAGAGATGAGCAGGGGGTAAATTCACCCCTCCACTTT
many,TRBV10-3,TRBJ1-4,NA,CAISELGGNEKLFF,TGTGCCATCAGTGAGCTGGGAGGTAATGAAAAACTGTTTTTT
many,TRBV29-1,TRBJ1-1,NA,CSVGQWNTEAFF,TGCAGCGTTGGACAGTGGAACACTGAAGCTTTCTTT
medium-sized,TRBV2,TRBJ1-5,NA,CASSKQEGQPQHF,TGTGCCAGCTCTAAACAAGAGGGTCAGCCCCAGCATTTT
few,TRBV19,TRBJ2-3,NA,CASSGRMSTDTQYF,TGTGCCAGTAGTGGACGGATGAGCACAGATACGCAGTATTTT
many,TRBV20-1,TRBJ2-2,TRBD1,CSAKDRGIAGELFF,TGCAGTGCCAAGGACAGGGGGATCGCCGGGGAGCTGTTTTTT
few,TRBV28,TRBJ1-6,NA,CASSLEQGIESPLHF,TGTGCCAGCAGTTTAGAGCAGGGAATCGAATCACCCCTCCACTTT
few,TRBV27,TRBJ2-7,TRBD1,CASSPGTGGDEQYF,TGTGCCAGCAGTCCGGGGACAGGGGGCGACGAGCAGTACTTC
few,TRBV28,TRBJ2-6,NA,CASTEKRASGANVLTF,TGTGCCAGCACCGAGAAGCGGGCCTCTGGGGCCAACGTCCTGACTTTC
few,TRBV5-6,TRBJ2-4,NA,CASSPILGGAKNIQYF,TGTGCCAGCAGTCCAATTTTGGGAGGTGCCAAAAACATTCAGTACTTC
NA,TRBV7-3,TRBJ2-2,NA,CASSPSNTGELFF,TGTGCCAGCAGCCCCTCGAACACCGGGGAGCTGTTTTTT
many,TRBV5-1,TRBJ2-3,TRBD2,CASSLDANREAQYF,TGCGCCAGCAGCTTGGACGCCAACCGGGAGGCGCAGTATTTT
many,TRBV6-5,TRBJ1-6,TRBD1,CASRPWTGEVSPLHF,TGTGCCAGCAGGCCATGGACAGGGGAGGTCTCACCCCTCCACTTT
many,TRBV3-1,TRBJ2-3,NA,CASSLGRADTQYF,TGTGCCAGCAGCCTCGGACGGGCAGATACGCAGTATTTT
few,TRBV4-2,TRBJ2-1,TRBD1,CASSPREQGEQFF,TGTGCCAGCAGCCCCCGGGAACAGGGGGAGCAGTTCTTC
many,TRBV20-1,TRBJ1-2,TRBD1,CSARDWLGDRTNYGYTF,TGCAGTGCTAGAGATTGGCTGGGGGACAGGACTAACTATGGCTACACCTTC
few,TRBV9,TRBJ2-1,TRBD2,CASSVATLASGGDQQFF,TGTGCCAGCAGCGTAGCTACTCTGGCTAGCGGGGGGGATCAGCAGTTCTTC
few,TRBV10-3,TRBJ2-3,NA,CATLPGEGGHTDTQYF,TGTGCCACCCTGCCAGGCGAGGGCGGACACACAGATACGCAGTATTTT
many,TRBV21-1,TRBJ1-1,NA,CASTTGQKNTEAFF,TGTGCCAGCACCACGGGACAGAAGAACACTGAAGCTTTCTTT
many,TRBV12-3/TRBV12-4,TRBJ1-1,NA,CASSVRRGGGLRMNTEAFF,TGTGCCAGCAGTGTACGCAGGGGAGGGGGGCTTAGAATGAACACTGAAGCTTTCTTT
NA,TRBV2,TRBJ2-2,TRBD1,CASRDRASSTGELFF,TGTGCCAGCAGGGACAGGGCTTCAAGCACCGGGGAGCTGTTTTTT
few,TRBV12-3/TRBV12-4,TRBJ2-1,NA,CASSSGRGRLNEQFF,TGTGCCAGCAGCTCCGGGCGGGGGCGATTAAATGAGCAGTTCTTC
NA,TRBV5-1,TRBJ2-7,NA,CASSLSAGDYEQYF,TGCGCCAGCAGCTTGTCGGCTGGGGACTACGAGCAGTACTTC
NA,TRBV5-1,TRBJ2-1,NA,CASSLGPGSSYNEQFF,TGCGCCAGCAGCTTGGGACCAGGGAGCTCCTACAATGAGCAGTTCTTC
medium-sized,TRBV7-3,TRBJ2-2,NA,CASSATLQAGELFF,TGTGCCAGCAGCGCGACACTTCAGGCCGGGGAGCTGTTTTTT
many,TRBV27,TRBJ2-7,NA,CASSPRRLEEQYF,TGTGCCAGCAGTCCTCGTCGTTTGGAAGAGCAGTACTTC
few,TRBV29-1,TRBJ2-3,NA,CSVLKGGADTQYF,TGCAGCGTTCTGAAGGGGGGGGCAGATACGCAGTATTTT
many,TRBV7-2,TRBJ2-5,TRBD2,CASSFSGASGDQETQYF,TGTGCCAGCAGCTTCTCCGGGGCTAGCGGGGACCAAGAGACCCAGTACTTC